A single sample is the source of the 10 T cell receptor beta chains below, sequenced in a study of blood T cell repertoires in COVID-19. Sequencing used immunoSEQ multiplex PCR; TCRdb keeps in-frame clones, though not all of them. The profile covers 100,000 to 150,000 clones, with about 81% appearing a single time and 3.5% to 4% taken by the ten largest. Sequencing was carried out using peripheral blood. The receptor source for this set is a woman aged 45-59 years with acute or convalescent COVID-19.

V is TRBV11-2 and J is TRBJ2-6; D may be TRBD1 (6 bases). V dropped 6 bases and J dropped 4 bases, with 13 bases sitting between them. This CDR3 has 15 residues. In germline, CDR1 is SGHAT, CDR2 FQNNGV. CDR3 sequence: CASRLTGSGANVLTF. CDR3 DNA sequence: TGTGCCAGCAGGCTAACAGGGTCCGGGGCCAACGTCCTGACTTTC.

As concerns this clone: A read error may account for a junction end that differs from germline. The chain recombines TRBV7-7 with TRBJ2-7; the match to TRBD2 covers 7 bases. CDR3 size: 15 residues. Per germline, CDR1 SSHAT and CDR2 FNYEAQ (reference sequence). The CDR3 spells CASSPRAGNTGEQYF. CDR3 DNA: TGTGCTAGCAGCCCACGAGCGGGGAACACCGGGGAGCAGTACTTC.

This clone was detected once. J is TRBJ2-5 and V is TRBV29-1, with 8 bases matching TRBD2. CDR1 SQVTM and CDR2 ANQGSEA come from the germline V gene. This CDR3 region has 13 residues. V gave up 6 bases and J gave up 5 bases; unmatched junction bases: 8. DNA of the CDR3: TGCAGCGTCAAATCAAGCGGGGGCGAGACCCAGTACTTC. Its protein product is CSVKSSGGETQYF.

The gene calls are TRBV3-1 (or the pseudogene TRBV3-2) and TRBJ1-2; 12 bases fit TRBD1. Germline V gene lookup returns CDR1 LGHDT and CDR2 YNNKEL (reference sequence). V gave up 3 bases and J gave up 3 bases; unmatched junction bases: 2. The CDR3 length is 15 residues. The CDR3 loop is CASSQGTGGYYGYTF. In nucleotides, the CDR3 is TGTGCCAGCAGCCAGGGGACAGGGGGCTACTATGGCTACACCTTC.

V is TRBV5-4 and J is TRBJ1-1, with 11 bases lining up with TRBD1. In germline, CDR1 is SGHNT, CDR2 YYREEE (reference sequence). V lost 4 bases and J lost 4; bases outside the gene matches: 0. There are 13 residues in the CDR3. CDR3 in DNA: TGTGCCAGCAGCGGGACAGGGGGCACTGAAGCTTTCTTT. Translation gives CASSGTGGTEAFF.

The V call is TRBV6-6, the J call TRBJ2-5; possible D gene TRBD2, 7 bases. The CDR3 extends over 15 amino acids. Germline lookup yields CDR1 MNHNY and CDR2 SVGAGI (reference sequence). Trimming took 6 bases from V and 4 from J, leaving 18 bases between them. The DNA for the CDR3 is TGTGCCAGCAGCAAGGGGGGCGGGGGAGGAGAGACCCAGTACTTC. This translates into CASSKGGGGGETQYF.

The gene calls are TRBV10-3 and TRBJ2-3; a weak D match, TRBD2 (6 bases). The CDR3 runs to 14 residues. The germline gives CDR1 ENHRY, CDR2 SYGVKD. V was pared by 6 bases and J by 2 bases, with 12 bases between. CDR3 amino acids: CAISRGGNTDTQYF. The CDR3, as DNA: TGTGCCATCAGCCGGGGAGGAAACACAGATACGCAGTATTTT.

The DNA of the CDR3 is TGTGCAGGGGGCAGCTTGAACACTGAAGCTTTCTTT. Translation gives CAGGSLNTEAFF. The chain employs TRBV28 and TRBJ1-1; 7 nucleotides agree with TRBD1. Germline V gives CDR1 MDHEN, CDR2 SYDVKM. The CDR3 covers 12 residues.

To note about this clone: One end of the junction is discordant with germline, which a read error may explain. CDR3 residues: CASSQDRVYNSPLHF. Written as DNA, the CDR3 is TGTGCCAGCAGTCAAGACAGGGTGTATAATTCACCCCTCCACTTT. V is TRBV3-1 (or the pseudogene TRBV3-2) and J is TRBJ1-6; 7 bases align to TRBD1. CDR3 length: 15 residues. The germline CDR1 and CDR2 sequences are LGHDT and YNNKEL (reference sequence).

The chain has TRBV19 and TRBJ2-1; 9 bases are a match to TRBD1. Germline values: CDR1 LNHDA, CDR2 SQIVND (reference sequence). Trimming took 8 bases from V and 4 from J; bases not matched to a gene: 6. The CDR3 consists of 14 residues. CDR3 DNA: TGTGCCAGTTCGGACAGGGGCCATTACAATGAGCAGTTCTTC. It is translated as CASSDRGHYNEQFF.